A selection of T cell receptor beta chains follows, all from one sample in a study of early T cells in non-severe SARS-CoV-2 infection. TCRdb recomputed calls from the 5' RACE reads with MiXCR, one row per CDR3 protein. Found here are about 26,000 distinct CDR3 sequences, roughly 4.2% of them singletons; the top ten hold around 6%. Sequencing was carried out using whole blood. The receptors originated from an adult who was a healthcare worker with PCR-confirmed SARS-CoV-2 infection or an uninfected control (not recorded which). The CDR3 runs from the conserved cysteine through the conserved F or W. The D gene is left open where the match is weak. The size field is filled for only some rows; it gives once, few, many or a size class.

TRBJ1-2	.	many	TRBV19	TGTGCCAGTAGTCCAAAGGTGGGGGTAATGAACGGCTACACCTTC	CASSPKVGVMNGYTF
TRBJ1-2	.	many	TRBV29-1	TGCAGCGTAGGACACCTCCTAGACTATGGCTACACCTTC	CSVGHLLDYGYTF
TRBJ1-5	.	many	TRBV4-3	TGCGCCAGCAGCCAAGATCCAGCCATCAATCAGCCCCAGCATTTT	CASSQDPAINQPQHF
TRBJ1-6	.	many	TRBV7-8	TGTGCCAGCAGCTTGCTTGTGCAGGGAATGGATTCACCCCTCCACTTT	CASSLLVQGMDSPLHF
TRBJ2-7	TRBD2	many	TRBV11-2	TGTGCCAGCAGCTTACTGGCTAGCGGGGGACGAGAGCAGTACTTC	CASSLLASGGREQYF
TRBJ1-1	.	many	TRBV29-1	TGCAGCGTTTTTCGGGAGAACACTGAAGCTTTCTTT	CSVFRENTEAFF
TRBJ2-5	.	many	TRBV14	TGTGCCAGCAGCGAAGGCCCTGTAAAGACCCAGTACTTC	CASSEGPVKTQYF
TRBJ1-2	.	many	TRBV4-1	TGCGCCAGCAGCCAACAGACAGATAACTATGGCTACACCTTC	CASSQQTDNYGYTF
TRBJ2-1	TRBD1	many	TRBV6-2/TRBV6-3	TGTGCCAGCAGTTACAGCGGGACAGGGAAGCACAATGAGCAGTTCTTC	CASSYSGTGKHNEQFF
TRBJ2-5	.	.	TRBV20-1	TGCAGTGCTAGAGATGGGGGGCCCCAAGAGACCCAGTACTTC	CSARDGGPQETQYF
TRBJ1-6	.	many	TRBV12-3/TRBV12-4	TGTGCCAGCAGTTTCTCCAGGGCAGGCCTTAATTCACCCCTCCACTTT	CASSFSRAGLNSPLHF
TRBJ1-5	.	many	TRBV27	TGTGCCAGCAGTTTAATGACAGGCAATCAGCCCCAGCATTTT	CASSLMTGNQPQHF
TRBJ2-7	TRBD1	many	TRBV28	TGTGCCAGCACCTTATCCCGGACAGGGGTAAACGAGCAGTACTTC	CASTLSRTGVNEQYF
TRBJ1-1	.	many	TRBV7-2	TGTGCCAGCAGCTTAGGGAACATGAACACTGAAGCTTTCTTT	CASSLGNMNTEAFF
TRBJ2-7	TRBD2	many	TRBV20-1	TGCAGTGCTAGAACGGGACTAGCTTCCTACGAGCAGTACTTC	CSARTGLASYEQYF
TRBJ2-7	.	many	TRBV6-2/TRBV6-3	TGTGCCAGCAGTTACGGCGGTACGGGCGAGCAGTACTTC	CASSYGGTGEQYF
TRBJ2-2	TRBD1	many	TRBV5-1	TGCGCCAGCAGCTTGAAGCCAGGGGGCAGCACCGGGGAGCTGTTTTTT	CASSLKPGGSTGELFF